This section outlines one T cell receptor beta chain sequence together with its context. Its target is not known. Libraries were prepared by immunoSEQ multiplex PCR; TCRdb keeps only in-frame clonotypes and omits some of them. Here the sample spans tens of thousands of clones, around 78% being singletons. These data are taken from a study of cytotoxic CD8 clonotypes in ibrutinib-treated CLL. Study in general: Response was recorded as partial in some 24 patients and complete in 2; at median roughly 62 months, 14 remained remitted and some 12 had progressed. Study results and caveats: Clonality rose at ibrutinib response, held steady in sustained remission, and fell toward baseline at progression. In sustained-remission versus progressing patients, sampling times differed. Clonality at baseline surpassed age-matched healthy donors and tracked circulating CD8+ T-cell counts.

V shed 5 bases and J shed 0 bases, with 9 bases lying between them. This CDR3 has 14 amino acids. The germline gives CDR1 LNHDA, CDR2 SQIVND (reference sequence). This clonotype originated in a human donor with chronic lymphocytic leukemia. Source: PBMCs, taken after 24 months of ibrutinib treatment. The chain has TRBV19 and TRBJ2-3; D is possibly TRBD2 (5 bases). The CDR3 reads CASSLLDSTDTQYF. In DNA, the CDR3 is TGTGCCAGTAGTCTACTAGATAGCACAGATACGCAGTATTTT.